This passage covers 18 T cell receptor beta chains from one sample sequenced in a study of cytomegalovirus exposure and HLA in healthy donors. PCR used 60 Vbeta primers and 13 Jbeta primers. Generated by immunoSEQ multiplex PCR, the TCRdb table keeps only in-frame clones and is missing some. The table has 100,000 to 150,000 clones, about 80% seen once. The sample taken for sequencing was PBMCs. Every receptor here comes from a human donor in good health.

This chain joins TRBV7-3 and TRBJ2-2; TRBD1 matches at 10 bases. The CDR3 runs to 15 residues. The junction had 2 bases not matched to a gene; V was cut back by 1 base and J by 6 bases. Germline loops: CDR1 SGHTA, CDR2 FQGTGA. CDR3 region: CASSLRDRGPGELFF. The CDR3 coding sequence is TGTGCCAGCAGCTTAAGAGACAGGGGGCCCGGGGAGCTGTTTTTT.

V gene TRBV4-1 combines with J gene TRBJ2-5; TRBD2 agrees at 10 bases. This CDR3 is built from 16 residues. CDR1 and CDR2 (germline): MGHRA, YSYEKL. V was clipped by 5 bases and J by 2 bases; unmatched bases: 8. CDR3 DNA: TGCGCCAGCAGCAAAGCCGTAGCGGGGGGACAAGAGACCCAGTACTTC. This sequence encodes CASSKAVAGGQETQYF.

This clone occurred once. The J gene is TRBJ2-3, the V gene TRBV5-1, with 9 bases aligning to TRBD2. The germline CDR1 and CDR2 sequences are SGHRS and YFSETQ. This CDR3 is built from 16 residues. V shed 4 bases, J shed 3 bases, and the junction held 9 bases outside the gene matches. The CDR3 DNA reads as TGCGCCAGCAGCCAACTATTGCGGGGGGGGACAGATACGCAGTATTTT. It encodes CASSQLLRGGTDTQYF. Using reference TRBV5-1 and TRBJ2-3 for the parts outside the CDR3, the full variable domain is KAGVTQTPRYLIKTRGQQVTLSCSPISGHRSVSWYQQTPGQGLQFLFEYFSETQRNKGNFPGRFSGRQFSNSRSEMNVSTLELGDSALYLCASSQLLRGGTDTQYFGPGTRLTVL.

This clone was seen only once. The junction and the germline gene differ at one end; a read error may be behind it. This chain links TRBV7-2 with TRBJ2-4, with D maybe TRBD2 (7 bases). This CDR3 region has 13 residues. CDR1 is SGHTA and CDR2 is FQGNSA in the germline V gene. DNA for the CDR3: TGTGCCAGCAGCTTAGCCGGCCGGGGGGCCCCTGGCTTC. As protein: CASSLAGRGAPGF.

The chain employs TRBV6-1 and TRBJ2-1, with 7 bases fitting TRBD1. Germline loops: CDR1 MNHNS, CDR2 SASEGT. The CDR3 covers 17 residues. V shed 2 bases and J 4 bases; nucleotides not matched to a gene: 11. CDR3 protein: CASSENYGTVIYNEQFF. The CDR3 DNA follows: TGTGCCAGCAGTGAAAACTACGGGACAGTAATTTACAATGAGCAGTTCTTC.

This sequence joins TRBV9 and TRBJ1-2; no definite D call. Trimming pared 1 base from V and 6 bases from J, leaving 13 bases between. Per germline, CDR1 SGDLS and CDR2 YYNGEE. The CDR3 covers 14 residues. Written as DNA, the CDR3 is TGTGCCAGCAGCGTACCGAGGGAACGGGATGGCTACACCTTC. Translation gives CASSVPRERDGYTF. The full variable domain, with the rest looked up from reference TRBV9 and TRBJ1-2, is DSGVTQTPKHLITATGQRVTLRCSPRSGDLSVYWYQQSLDQGLQFLIQYYNGEERAKGNILERFSAQQFPDLHSELNLSSLELGDSALYFCASSVPRERDGYTFGSGTRLTVV.

The J gene is TRBJ2-7, the V gene TRBV7-9; TRBD2 is a possible D gene (5 bases). Trimming left V 4 bases short and J 6 bases short, with 16 bases between. Germline loops: CDR1 SEHNR, CDR2 FQNEAQ (reference sequence). The CDR3 is made up of 14 amino acids. The CDR3 spells CASSSSSPSPEQYF. CDR3 bases: TGTGCCAGCAGCTCCTCCTCTCCTAGCCCCGAGCAGTACTTC.

The genes are TRBV12-5 and TRBJ1-4; D not certain. Germline loops: CDR1 LGHNT, CDR2 FRNRAP. The V end was cut by 0 bases, the J end by 7 bases, with 12 bases between. The CDR3 consists of 15 residues. CDR3 DNA sequence: TGTGCTAGTGGTTTGGTTGGGCAGGTTGGTGAAAAACTGTTTTTT. Amino acids: CASGLVGQVGEKLFF.

This sequence joins TRBV10-3 and TRBJ1-5, with a possible D match to TRBD1 (5 bases). V was cut by 0 bases and J by 3 bases, with 6 bases left in between. Germline loops: CDR1 ENHRY, CDR2 SYGVKD. This CDR3 is built from 14 residues. The DNA for the CDR3 is TGTGCCATCAGTGAGTCGACAGACAATCAGCCCCAGCATTTT. Its translation: CAISESTDNQPQHF.

V and J are TRBV7-2 and TRBJ2-1, with TRBD2 matching 15 bases. V shed 5 bases, J shed 7 bases, and the junction held 6 bases outside the gene matches. Germline CDR1 SGHTA, CDR2 FQGNSA. This CDR3 is 16 amino acids long. CDR3 bases: TGTGCCAGCAGCCCCCGGACTAGCGGGGGGGCGAATGAGCAGTTCTTC. Protein sequence: CASSPRTSGGANEQFF. The full variable domain, rest sourced from reference TRBV7-2 and TRBJ2-1, is GAGVSQSPSNKVTEKGKDVELRCDPISGHTALYWYRQSLGQGLEFLIYFQGNSAPDKSGLPSDRFSAERTGGSVSTLTIQRTQQEDSAVYLCASSPRTSGGANEQFFGPGTRLTVL.

This clone was observed a handful of times. The rearrangement uses TRBV6-5 and TRBJ1-6, with TRBD1 matching over 7 bases. The J segment lost 8 bases and the V segment lost 1 base, leaving 5 bases of the junction unmatched. Germline V gene sequence: CDR1 MNHEY, CDR2 SVGAGI. The CDR3 sequence is 15 residues long. CDR3 sequence (DNA): TGTGCCAGCAGTTACTTTGACAGGGTGGATTCACCCCTCCACTTT. It yields the protein CASSYFDRVDSPLHF.

The chain has TRBV6-6 and TRBJ1-4; 10 bases map to TRBD1. Germline V lookup: CDR1 MNHNY, CDR2 SVGAGI (reference sequence). With 2 bases clipped from V and 8 bases from J, the junction kept 2 bases outside the gene matches. The CDR3 spans 14 residues. CDR3 in amino acids: CASSYRDRGEKLFF. The CDR3 DNA follows: TGTGCCAGCAGTTACAGGGACAGGGGCGAAAAACTGTTTTTT.

This clone turned up a few times. The V and J genes are TRBV4-1 and TRBJ1-5, with D perhaps matching TRBD1 (6 bases). The CDR3 has 16 residues. V shed 1 base and J shed 3 bases, with 13 bases lying between them. CDR1 is MGHRA, CDR2 YSYEKL, per germline. CDR3 sequence (DNA): TGCGCCAGCAGCCAAGTTCATCAGGGGAACAATCAGCCCCAGCATTTT. This codes for CASSQVHQGNNQPQHF.

The CDR3 loop is CATPAQGQTYNEQFF. DNA of the CDR3: TGTGCCACCCCTGCTCAGGGACAGACCTACAATGAGCAGTTCTTC. This rearrangement joins TRBV10-3 to TRBJ2-1, with 7 bases lining up with TRBD1. CDR1 is ENHRY, CDR2 SYGVKD, per germline. With V trimmed by 10 bases and J by 2 bases, 11 bases remained unmatched. The CDR3 totals 15 residues.

The rearrangement links TRBV28 to TRBJ2-7, with 7 nucleotides matching TRBD2. From germline, CDR1 is MDHEN and CDR2 SYDVKM. V trimming: 2 bases; J trimming: 3 bases; junction bases outside the gene matches: 4. The length of the CDR3 is 14 residues. This chain's CDR3 is CASSLGLEYYEQYF. The CDR3 DNA reads TGTGCCAGCAGTTTAGGACTAGAGTACTACGAGCAGTACTTC.

This rearrangement joins TRBV7-9 to TRBJ1-1, with unresolved D. The CDR3 totals 14 residues. Germline CDR1 SEHNR, CDR2 FQNEAQ (reference sequence). Trimming removed 1 base from V and 4 bases from J, with 10 bases in between. The CDR3 DNA follows: TGTGCCAGCAGCTTAGGGGGTGGGAGCACTGAAGCTTTCTTT. It specifies CASSLGGGSTEAFF.

This chain links TRBV5-4 with TRBJ2-7; D not resolved. V shed 7 bases and J shed 2 bases, with 13 bases lying between them. CDR3 length: 13 amino acids. In germline, CDR1 is SGHNT, CDR2 YYREEE (reference sequence). Here the CDR3 DNA reads TGTGCCAGCGGGCAGATCCCCGCCTACGAGCAGTACTTC. This translates into CASGQIPAYEQYF.

V usage is TRBV5-1 and J usage is TRBJ2-3, with D possibly matching TRBD2 (5 bases). This CDR3 spans 14 amino acids. Looked up from germline, CDR1 is SGHRS and CDR2 is YFSETQ. V was shortened by 5 bases and J by 2 bases, with 12 bases between the two germline ends. Here the CDR3 reads CASRDSDYTDTQYF. DNA of the CDR3: TGCGCCAGCAGGGATAGCGACTACACAGATACGCAGTATTTT.